A selection of T cell receptor beta chains follows, all from one sample in a study of human T cells and chemical hapten exposure. TCRdb called the RACE reads again in MiXCR, with one record for every CDR3 protein. Altogether under 200,000 distinct CDR3 sequences are present, around 30% being singletons, with the ten largest covering less than 3%. The specimen comprised whole blood, sampled in connection with sensitization to the hapten diphenylcyclopropenone (DPC). Receptor source: a woman in her 30s with alopecia areata. Some clones in this sample may be carry-over from other donors' samples. Both conserved end residues are part of each CDR3. D genes are given only for firm matches. Size values are once, few and many counts, or a class for expanded clones, and some rows have none.

V,size,D,J,CDR3,DNA
TRBV28,-,-,TRBJ2-7,CASSSPGISSYEQYF,TGTGCCAGCAGTAGTCCGGGGATCAGCTCCTACGAGCAGTACTTC
TRBV7-9,few,-,TRBJ1-2,CASSLARSRSNYGYTF,TGTGCCAGCAGCTTAGCGCGATCCAGAAGTAACTATGGCTACACCTTC
TRBV28,-,-,TRBJ2-1,CASSLRATSSYNEQFF,TGTGCCAGCAGTTTACGGGCGACGAGCTCCTACAATGAGCAGTTCTTC
TRBV28,-,TRBD1,TRBJ1-5,CASSFSDRGNQPQHF,TGTGCCAGCAGTTTTTCTGACAGGGGAAATCAGCCCCAGCATTTT
TRBV2,-,TRBD2,TRBJ2-5,CASRAGEGTEETQYF,TGTGCCAGCAGGGCCGGGGAGGGAACCGAAGAGACCCAGTACTTC
TRBV4-1,-,-,TRBJ2-5,CASSQANNQETQYF,TGCGCCAGCAGCCAAGCCAACAACCAAGAGACCCAGTACTTC
TRBV2,few,TRBD2,TRBJ2-7,CASSEGLAALEQYF,TGTGCCAGCAGTGAGGGACTAGCGGCCCTCGAGCAGTACTTC
TRBV2,-,-,TRBJ1-1,CASRLDRVNTEAFF,TGTGCCAGCAGGCTGGACAGAGTGAACACTGAAGCTTTCTTT
TRBV5-1,-,-,TRBJ1-5,CASSLEGGPQHF,TGCGCCAGCAGCTTGGAAGGGGGGCCCCAGCATTTT
TRBV6-5,few,TRBD1,TRBJ1-1,CASSSGGNTEAFF,TGTGCCAGCAGTTCAGGGGGGAACACTGAAGCTTTCTTT
TRBV20-1,-,TRBD2,TRBJ2-1,CSASERETYNEQFF,TGCAGTGCTAGCGAGCGGGAGACCTACAATGAGCAGTTCTTC
TRBV29-1,few,-,TRBJ2-1,CSVDVNNEQFF,TGCAGCGTTGATGTTAACAATGAGCAGTTCTTC
TRBV7-9,few,TRBD2,TRBJ2-2,CASSFRTSGGELFF,TGTGCCAGCAGCTTTCGGACTAGCGGCGGGGAGCTGTTTTTT
TRBV19,-,-,TRBJ1-2,CASSISLANYGYTF,TGTGCCAGTAGTATTTCCCTCGCAAACTATGGCTACACCTTC
TRBV12-3/TRBV12-4,-,-,TRBJ2-7,CASNLGGPYEQYF,TGTGCCAGCAATCTCGGGGGGCCCTACGAGCAGTACTTC
TRBV6-2/TRBV6-3,-,TRBD2,TRBJ2-1,CASSPGTSAYNEQFF,TGTGCCAGCAGTCCCGGGACTAGCGCCTACAATGAGCAGTTCTTC
TRBV29-1,-,-,TRBJ1-3,CSVVSFSGNTIYF,TGCAGCGTTGTGTCGTTCTCTGGAAACACCATATATTTT
TRBV29-1,few,TRBD1,TRBJ2-7,CSVPGTGTYEQYF,TGCAGCGTTCCCGGGACAGGGACGTACGAGCAGTACTTC
TRBV14,-,-,TRBJ2-3,CASSLSADTDTQYF,TGTGCCAGCAGCCTCTCCGCGGACACAGATACGCAGTATTTT
TRBV11-2,-,-,TRBJ2-3,CASSLVLKAYTQYF,TGTGCCAGCAGCTTAGTGTTAAAAGCGTATACGCAGTATTTT
TRBV18,-,-,TRBJ2-5,CASSPGPTQETQYF,TGTGCCAGCTCACCGGGACCGACCCAAGAGACCCAGTACTTC
TRBV12-3/TRBV12-4,many,TRBD1,TRBJ1-1,CATSVEGGAFF,TGTGCCACCTCGGTTGAAGGGGGCGCTTTCTTT
TRBV28,few,-,TRBJ2-6,CASSSDSWVANVLTF,TGTGCCAGCAGTTCGGACAGTTGGGTGGCCAACGTCCTGACTTTC
TRBV10-3,-,-,TRBJ2-3,CAISAGNTDTQYF,TGTGCCATCAGTGCCGGGAACACAGATACGCAGTATTTT
TRBV20-1,-,TRBD1,TRBJ1-1,CSATRDRTNTEAFF,TGCAGTGCTACCCGGGACAGGACAAACACTGAAGCTTTCTTT
TRBV20-1,few,-,TRBJ2-1,CSARKGVGSYNEQFF,TGCAGTGCTAGAAAGGGAGTGGGGTCCTACAATGAGCAGTTCTTC
TRBV5-5,few,-,TRBJ1-5,CASSLDYF,TGTGCCAGCAGCTTGGACTATTTT
TRBV29-1,few,-,TRBJ2-1,CSVDPRRNYNEQFF,TGCAGCGTTGACCCTCGACGAAACTACAATGAGCAGTTCTTC
TRBV19,few,-,TRBJ2-2,CATAIKGQENTGELFF,TGTGCCACCGCAATCAAGGGACAAGAGAACACCGGGGAGCTGTTTTTT
TRBV29-1,few,TRBD1,TRBJ2-7,CSARTGATSHEQYF,TGCAGCGCCCGGACAGGGGCCACATCCCACGAGCAGTACTTC
TRBV20-1,-,-,TRBJ1-1,CSAPRTERTEAFF,TGCAGTGCCCCACGGACAGAGCGCACTGAAGCTTTCTTT
TRBV3-1,-,-,TRBJ1-2,CASSQDLGYTF,TGTGCCAGCAGCCAAGATCTGGGCTACACCTTC
TRBV28,-,-,TRBJ1-1,CASSRPGVEAFF,TGTGCCAGCAGCCGTCCGGGGGTTGAAGCTTTCTTT
TRBV19,few,-,TRBJ1-5,CASSIGQNSNQPQHF,TGTGCCAGTAGTATAGGCCAAAATAGCAATCAGCCCCAGCATTTT
TRBV2,-,-,TRBJ2-2,CASRTGTTNTGELFF,TGTGCCAGCAGGACCGGGACCACGAACACCGGGGAGCTGTTTTTT
TRBV11-1,many,-,TRBJ2-1,CASTGRAANEQFF,TGTGCCAGCACGGGCAGGGCCGCCAATGAGCAGTTCTTC
TRBV6-4,-,-,TRBJ2-3,CASSDPPELAEISTDTQYF,TGTGCCAGCAGTGACCCTCCGGAACTAGCCGAGATTAGCACAGATACGCAGTATTTT
TRBV5-1,-,-,TRBJ1-1,CASRQQGNTEAFF,TGCGCCAGCAGGCAACAGGGGAACACTGAAGCTTTCTTT
TRBV29-1,few,-,TRBJ1-1,CSVEEVGGFEAFF,TGCAGCGTTGAAGAAGTTGGGGGATTTGAAGCTTTCTTT
TRBV5-1,once,-,TRBJ2-1,CASSFLLMGDGSSEQFF,TGCGCCAGCAGCTTTCTTCTAATGGGCGATGGGTCCAGTGAGCAGTTCTTC
TRBV29-1,few,TRBD1,TRBJ1-2,CSVVKTGGAEGYTF,TGCAGCGTCGTGAAAACAGGGGGCGCGGAAGGCTACACCTTC
TRBV5-1,-,TRBD2,TRBJ2-5,CASSLVLAGGSQETQYF,TGCGCCAGCAGCTTGGTACTAGCGGGAGGTTCCCAAGAGACCCAGTACTTC
TRBV6-6,-,-,TRBJ1-2,CATSEGGSIGGYTF,TGTGCCACATCAGAGGGGGGGAGTATAGGTGGCTACACCTTC
TRBV2,many,-,TRBJ1-2,CANSQDSLLYTF,TGTGCCAATAGTCAGGACAGTTTACTCTACACCTTC
TRBV2,-,-,TRBJ1-4,CASMGTTTNEKLFF,TGTGCCAGCATGGGGACAACAACTAATGAAAAACTGTTTTTT
TRBV2,-,-,TRBJ2-7,CVSSGQAGTDSYEQYF,TGTGTCAGCAGCGGGCAGGCCGGGACAGACTCCTACGAGCAGTACTTC
TRBV10-3,few,TRBD1,TRBJ1-1,CAISRDRPNTEAFF,TGTGCCATCAGCCGGGACAGGCCGAACACTGAAGCTTTCTTT
TRBV11-2,-,-,TRBJ1-2,CASSLSMAGGYTF,TGTGCCAGCAGCTTATCTATGGCGGGCGGCTACACCTTC
TRBV29-1,-,TRBD2,TRBJ2-1,CSVRGVRNEQFF,TGCAGCGTCCGGGGGGTACGCAATGAGCAGTTCTTC
TRBV12-3/TRBV12-4,-,-,TRBJ2-5,CASTLGTHFGETQYF,TGTGCCAGCACCTTGGGGACACATTTTGGGGAGACCCAGTACTTC
TRBV15,-,TRBD2,TRBJ2-5,CATVNGLAGAGQETQYF,TGTGCCACCGTCAACGGACTAGCGGGGGCCGGGCAAGAGACCCAGTACTTC
TRBV6-6,-,-,TRBJ1-1,CASSLGGHTEAFF,TGTGCCAGCAGTTTGGGCGGACACACTGAAGCTTTCTTT